This TCR beta chain is drawn from a study of cytomegalovirus exposure and HLA in healthy donors. General study points: Cytomegalovirus association was assigned to approximately 180 TCR beta chains.

The PCR used 60 Vbeta and 13 Jbeta primers. Data came from immunoSEQ multiplex PCR; TCRdb stores just in-frame clones and leaves some out. Of more than 90,000 clones listed, approximately 80% are singletons. This CDR3 spans 15 amino acids. Per the germline V gene, CDR1 is ENHRY and CDR2 is SYGVKD. V was clipped by 4 bases and J by 2 bases; unmatched bases: 7. As concerns this clone: Antigen unknown.

Sequencing was carried out using PBMCs. The sequence was obtained from a man younger than 45 in good health and CMV-seropositive. The chain combines TRBV10-3 with TRBJ2-5; 7 nucleotides match TRBD1. CDR3 loop: CAISATRQGQETQYF. The CDR3 bases are TGTGCCATCAGTGCGACGCGACAGGGTCAAGAGACCCAGTACTTC.